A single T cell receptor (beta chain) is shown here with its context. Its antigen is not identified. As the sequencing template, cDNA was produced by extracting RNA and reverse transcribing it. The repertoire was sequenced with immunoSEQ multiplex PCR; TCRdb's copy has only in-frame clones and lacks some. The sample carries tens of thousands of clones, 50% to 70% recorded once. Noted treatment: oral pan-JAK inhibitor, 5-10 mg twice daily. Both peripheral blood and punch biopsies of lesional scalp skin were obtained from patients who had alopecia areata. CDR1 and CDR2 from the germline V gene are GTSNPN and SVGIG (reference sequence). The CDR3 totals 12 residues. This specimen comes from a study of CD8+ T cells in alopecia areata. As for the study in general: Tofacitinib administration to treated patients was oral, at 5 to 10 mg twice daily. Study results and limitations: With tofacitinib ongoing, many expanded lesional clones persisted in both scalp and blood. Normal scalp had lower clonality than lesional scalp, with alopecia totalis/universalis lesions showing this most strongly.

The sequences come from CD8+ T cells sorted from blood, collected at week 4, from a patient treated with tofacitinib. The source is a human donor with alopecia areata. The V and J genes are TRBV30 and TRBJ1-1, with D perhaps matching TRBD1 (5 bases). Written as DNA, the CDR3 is TGTGCTTACGGATGGGGCTTCACTGAAGCTTTCTTT. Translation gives CAYGWGFTEAFF. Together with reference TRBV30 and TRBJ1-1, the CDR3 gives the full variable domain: SQTIHQWPATLVQPVGSPLSLECTVEGTSNPNLYWYRQAAGRGLQLLFYSVGIGQISSEVPQNLSASRPQDRQFILSSKKLLLSDSGFYLCAYGWGFTEAFFGQGTRLTVV.